This is a list of T cell receptor beta chains from one sample in a study of shared clonotypes between healthy human individuals. Repertoires were generated with immunoSEQ multiplex PCR, while TCRdb's copy carries only in-frame clones and drops some. The table records roughly 330,000 clones, roughly 70% of them present only once. Specimen: memory CD4+ T cells sorted from blood. The source of these receptors is a young man in good health. Each CDR3 is given with its conserved first and last residue. Each record gives: D gene, clone size, J gene, V gene, CDR3 DNA, CDR3 protein. The D gene is left open where the match is weak. Some rows have no size entry. The others give once, few or many, or a class for an expanded clone.

TRBD2 . TRBJ2-3 TRBV4-2 TGTGCCAGCAGCCAAGCCTCTAGCGGGACTAGCACAGATACGCAGTATTTT CASSQASSGTSTDTQYF
. . TRBJ1-3 TRBV28 TGTGCCAGCAGGCAACCTCCGGGACGGCACTCTGGAAACACCATATATTTT CASRQPPGRHSGNTIYF
. . TRBJ2-7 TRBV28 TGTGCCAGCAGTTTCGTACGCATCTACGAGCAGTACTTC CASSFVRIYEQYF
. . TRBJ1-5 TRBV28 TGTGCCAGCAGTTTCTTCGGAGGGGATCAGCCCCAGCATTTT CASSFFGGDQPQHF
. many TRBJ2-3 TRBV5-1 TGCGCCAGCAGCTTGATCGGGGTAACAGATACGCAGTATTTT CASSLIGVTDTQYF
TRBD1 once TRBJ1-2 TRBV28 TGTGCCAGCCTCTTGGGGGGGGACAGGGTCTATGGCTACACCTTC CASLLGGDRVYGYTF
. . TRBJ2-7 TRBV9 TGTGCCAGCAGCCCCCCTAAGTGGGGAGGCGAGCAGTACTTC CASSPPKWGGEQYF
TRBD2 . TRBJ2-3 TRBV19 TGTGCCAGTAGAAAAGCTAGCGGGACCCTCACAGATACGCAGTATTTT CASRKASGTLTDTQYF
. . TRBJ1-2 TRBV6-5 TGTGCCAGCAGTTCAGGACCCCGAATCTACACCTTC CASSSGPRIYTF
. . TRBJ2-7 TRBV5-5 TGTGCCAGCAGCTTGGGGTCCCTGGGCGCCAACGAGCAGTACTTC CASSLGSLGANEQYF
. . TRBJ2-3 TRBV9 TGTGCCAGCAGCCCCGGGGGCACAGATACGCAGTATTTT CASSPGGTDTQYF
. few TRBJ2-1 TRBV11-2 TGTGCCAGCAGCCCGGTGACTAGTCCTTACAATGAGCAGTTCTTC CASSPVTSPYNEQFF
TRBD1 . TRBJ2-1 TRBV14 TGTGCCAGCAGCCAAGTATATCTGGGTCGCGACAGGGGATTCTACAATGAGCAGTTCTTC CASSQVYLGRDRGFYNEQFF
. few TRBJ1-1 TRBV7-7 TGTGCCAGCAGCCCTAGGATGAACACTGAAGCTTTCTTT CASSPRMNTEAFF
. . TRBJ1-1 TRBV19 TGTGCCAGTACCCAACTACGGAACACTGAAGCTTTCTTT CASTQLRNTEAFF